One sample yielded the 5 T cell receptor beta chains listed below, sequenced in a study of blood T cell repertoires in COVID-19. Libraries were prepared by immunoSEQ multiplex PCR; TCRdb keeps only in-frame clonotypes and omits some of them. This table has 200,000 to 250,000 clones, under 90% appearing once. Material for sequencing was peripheral blood. Every receptor here comes from a woman at least 80 years old with acute or convalescent COVID-19.

This clone was seen only a few times. V gene TRBV7-6 combines with J gene TRBJ1-6; 8 bases line up with TRBD1. This CDR3 is built from 14 residues. CDR1 is SGHVS, CDR2 FNYEAQ, per germline. After removal of 4 bases from V and 9 bases from J, the junction contained 5 bases not matched to a gene. Here the CDR3 DNA reads TGTGCCAGCAGCTCACTGGACAGGGTTTCACCCCTCCACTTT. This sequence encodes CASSSLDRVSPLHF.

This CDR3 reads CASITTGDPQPQHF. The DNA for the CDR3 is TGCGCCAGCATAACAACAGGGGACCCTCAGCCCCAGCATTTT. The rearrangement joins TRBV23-1 to TRBJ1-5; 7 nucleotides match TRBD1. Being an ORF, TRBV23-1 has a function that is uncertain. The ends lost 7 bases at V and 6 bases at J; junction bases unmatched: 9. The CDR3 is made up of 14 amino acids.

In this sample, this clone turned up once. The chain has TRBV12-3 or TRBV12-4 and TRBJ2-3; TRBD1 aligns across 8 bases. The V and J ends lost 8 bases and 2 bases, in that order; junction bases with no gene match: 3. The CDR3 is made up of 13 amino acids. This chain's CDR3 is CASATGDTDTQYF. The DNA of the CDR3 is TGTGCCAGCGCGACAGGGGACACAGATACGCAGTATTTT.

The rearrangement links TRBV19 to TRBJ1-2, with 7 bases aligning to TRBD1. V dropped 4 bases and J dropped 2; count of bases not matched to a gene: 7. Germline loops: CDR1 LNHDA, CDR2 SQIVND (reference sequence). CDR3 size: 15 residues. CDR3: CASSTTAGGNYGYTF. In DNA, the CDR3 is TGTGCCAGTAGTACCACTGCAGGGGGAAACTATGGCTACACCTTC.

This chain connects TRBV3-1 (or the pseudogene TRBV3-2) to TRBJ1-3, with TRBD1 matching over 7 bases. The CDR3 is made up of 16 amino acids. Germline CDR1 reads LGHDT; CDR2 reads YNNKEL (reference sequence). V dropped 2 bases and J dropped 3; count of bases not matched to a gene: 7. CDR3 loop: CASSQRQGTGGNTIYF. CDR3 DNA sequence: TGTGCCAGCAGCCAACGACAGGGAACGGGTGGAAACACCATATATTTT.